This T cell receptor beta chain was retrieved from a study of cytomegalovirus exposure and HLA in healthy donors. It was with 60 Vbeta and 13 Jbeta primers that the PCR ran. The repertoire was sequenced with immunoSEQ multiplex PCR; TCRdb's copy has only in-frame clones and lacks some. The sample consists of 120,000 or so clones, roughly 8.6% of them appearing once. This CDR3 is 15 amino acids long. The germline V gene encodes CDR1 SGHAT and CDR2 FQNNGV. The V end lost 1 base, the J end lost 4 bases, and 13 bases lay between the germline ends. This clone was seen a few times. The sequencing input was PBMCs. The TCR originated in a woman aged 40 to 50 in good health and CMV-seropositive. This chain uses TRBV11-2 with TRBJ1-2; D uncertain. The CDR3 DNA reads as TGTGCCAGCAGCTTAGGGCCGGAGTCGGCCTATGGCTACACCTTC. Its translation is CASSLGPESAYGYTF.